This TCR beta chain emerged from a study of shared T cell receptors in the human thymus. The CDR3 covers 14 residues. The V end was cut by 7 bases, the J end by 3 bases, with 16 bases between. Germline CDR1 is SGHTA and CDR2 is FQGNSA. The assay was immunoSEQ multiplex PCR, and TCRdb's table has in-frame clones only and misses some. In the table there are approximately 730,000 clones, 70% to 90% of which are singletons. The same sample was also used in a study of human thymus T cells. That study adds: Thymic repertoires of unrelated individuals were reported in related research to overlap highly.

The chain joins TRBV7-2 to TRBJ2-7; D is possibly TRBD2 (5 bases). This TCR was sampled from a girl under three years old with a congenital heart defect. The specimen sequenced was thymocytes. The CDR3 DNA sequence: TGTGCCAGCAACCGTGCGGGTGAAGACTACGAGCAGTACTTC. It yields the protein CASNRAGEDYEQYF.